The clone carrying this T cell receptor beta chain was counted a few times. As yet, its antigen is unknown. The CDR3 loop spans 13 amino acids. V shed 7 bases and J 3 bases; nucleotides not matched to a gene: 4. The data belong to a study of T-cell memory formation after mild COVID-19. Study as a whole: Clusters were largely donor specific.

Overall study results and limits: Pre-infection memory contained some responding clones, which suggested that cross-reactive memory had joined.

A 5'RACE reaction primed in the constant segment made cDNA libraries of TCR alpha and TCR beta, and these carried sample barcodes and UMIs. TCRdb reprocessed the 5' RACE reads with MiXCR, giving one entry per CDR3 protein. The table has about 400,000 distinct CDR3 sequences, roughly an eighth seen once. This TCR derives from a man aged 18 to 30 who had mild COVID-19 (a few samples of this study predate the infection). Cell type and time point are not known. Source material: PBMCs or a T cell subset sorted from them (not recorded which). The J gene is TRBJ1-2, the V gene TRBV12-3 or TRBV12-4; TRBD1 matches at 8 bases. The CDR3 bases are TGTGCCAGCAAGACAGGGGACGACTATGGCTACACCTTC. It specifies CASKTGDDYGYTF.